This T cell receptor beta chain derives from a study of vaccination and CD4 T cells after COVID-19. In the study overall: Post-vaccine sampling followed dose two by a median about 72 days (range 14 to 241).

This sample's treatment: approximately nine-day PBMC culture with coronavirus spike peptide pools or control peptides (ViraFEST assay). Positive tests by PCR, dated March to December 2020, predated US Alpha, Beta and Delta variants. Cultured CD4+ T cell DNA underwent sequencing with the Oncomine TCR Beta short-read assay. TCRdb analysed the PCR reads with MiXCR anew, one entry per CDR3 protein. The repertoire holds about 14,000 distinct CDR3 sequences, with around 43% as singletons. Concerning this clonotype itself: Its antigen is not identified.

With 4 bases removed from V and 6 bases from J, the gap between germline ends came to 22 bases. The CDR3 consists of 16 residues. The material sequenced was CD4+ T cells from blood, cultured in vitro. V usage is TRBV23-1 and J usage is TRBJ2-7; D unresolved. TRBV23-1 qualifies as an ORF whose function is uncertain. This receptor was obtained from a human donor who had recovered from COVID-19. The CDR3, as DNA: TGCGCCAGCAGTCCCTACCGGAGCGACGAGGTCTCCGAGCAGTACTTC. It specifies CASSPYRSDEVSEQYF.